Following are 24 T cell receptor beta chains from one sample sequenced in a study of shared clonotypes between healthy human individuals. The repertoire was sequenced with immunoSEQ multiplex PCR; TCRdb's copy has only in-frame clones and lacks some. The sample includes roughly 1,100,000 clones, about three quarters of them seen just once. The material sequenced was memory CD4+ T cells sorted from blood. Described subset: CD45RA-negative fraction. Every receptor here comes from a man aged 18 to 29 in good health.

The gene calls are TRBV5-1 and TRBJ2-7; 8 bases fit TRBD1. The V segment lost 3 bases and the J segment 7 bases; nucleotides outside the gene matches: 12. Per germline, CDR1 SGHRS and CDR2 YFSETQ. This CDR3 has 15 amino acids. Written as DNA, the CDR3 is TGCGCCAGCAGCTCGGGACAGGTCGGGGGAAGTGAGCAGTACTTC. Translated, it gives CASSSGQVGGSEQYF.

The CDR3: CASSQGSHGAQYF. CDR3 DNA sequence: TGTGCCAGCAGCCAGGGCTCCCATGGGGCCCAGTACTTC. The gene calls are TRBV5-4 and TRBJ2-5, with D perhaps matching TRBD1 (5 bases). In germline, CDR1 is SGHNT, CDR2 YYREEE (reference sequence). V gave up 4 bases and J gave up 9 bases, with 16 bases separating them. The CDR3 is 13 amino acids.

The V gene is TRBV7-2, the J gene TRBJ2-2; 7 positions agree with TRBD1. This CDR3 is built from 16 residues. J was trimmed by 1 base and V by 2 bases; bases with no gene match: 4. Germline loops: CDR1 SGHTA, CDR2 FQGNSA. CDR3 amino acids: CASSLQPGGNTGELFF. CDR3 nucleotide sequence: TGTGCCAGCAGCTTACAGCCAGGGGGGAACACCGGGGAGCTGTTTTTT.

Only one count was recorded for this clone. This chain joins TRBV7-2 and TRBJ2-2; D perhaps matches TRBD1 (6 bases). Germline assignment: CDR1 SGHTA and CDR2 FQGNSA. V shed 7 bases and J shed 8 bases, with 20 bases lying between them. This CDR3 contains 15 residues. In DNA, the CDR3 is TGTGCCAGCACCGTAGCGCCCAGGGGCAAAGGGGAGCTGTTTTTT. Encoded protein: CASTVAPRGKGELFF.

V and J are TRBV1 and TRBJ2-7; the table assigns TRBD2, which was not confirmed against the DNA. TRBV1 is tagged as a pseudogene. The CDR3 runs 21 residues. In nucleotides, the CDR3 is TGCACCAGCAGCCCAACCGGGACAGGACGGACGAAGCGGGGGGACTCCTACGAGCAGTACTTC. This codes for CTSSPTGTGRTKRGDSYEQYF.

Remarks on this clone: With a far larger clone one base away, a read error is the likely cause. The chain recombines TRBV6-1 with TRBJ2-7; D remains unclear. The V and J ends lost 7 bases and 4 bases respectively, with 5 bases between them. Germline CDR1 is MNHNS and CDR2 is SASEGT. This CDR3 is built from 10 residues. The CDR3 sequence is CASIEYEQYF. CDR3 coding DNA: TGTGCCAGCATAGAATACGAGCAGTACTTC.

This clone was observed a few times. The CDR3 reads CASSPTSGGPSTGELFF. CDR3 coding DNA: TGCGCCAGCAGCCCGACTAGCGGGGGGCCGAGCACCGGGGAGCTGTTTTTT. V is TRBV5-1 and J is TRBJ2-2; 13 bases map to TRBD2. Germline V lookup: CDR1 SGHRS, CDR2 YFSETQ. This CDR3 region has 17 residues. V lost 4 bases to trimming and J lost 4 bases; unmatched junction nucleotides: 7. Full variable domain (rest looked up from reference TRBV5-1 and TRBJ2-2): KAGVTQTPRYLIKTRGQQVTLSCSPISGHRSVSWYQQTPGQGLQFLFEYFSETQRNKGNFPGRFSGRQFSNSRSEMNVSTLELGDSALYLCASSPTSGGPSTGELFFGEGSRLTVL.

The V call is TRBV9, the J call TRBJ2-1, with D perhaps matching TRBD2 (6 bases). The germline V gene has CDR1 SGDLS and CDR2 YYNGEE. The length of the CDR3 is 15 residues. V lost 4 bases to trimming and J lost 3 bases, with 14 bases between them. DNA of the CDR3: TGTGCCAGCAGCCCCCGGGGGTCCCTCTACAATGAGCAGTTCTTC. As protein: CASSPRGSLYNEQFF. Full variable domain (missing parts from reference TRBV9 and TRBJ2-1): DSGVTQTPKHLITATGQRVTLRCSPRSGDLSVYWYQQSLDQGLQFLIQYYNGEERAKGNILERFSAQQFPDLHSELNLSSLELGDSALYFCASSPRGSLYNEQFFGPGTRLTVL.

The rearrangement uses TRBV21-1 and TRBJ2-1; whether TRBD2, the table's D call, matches the DNA was not checked. TRBV21-1 constitutes a pseudogene. The length of the CDR3 is 15 residues. The DNA for the CDR3 is TGTGCCAGCAGCAACAAGCGGGACCTTAGGGATGAGCAGTTCTTC. Encoded protein: CASSNKRDLRDEQFF.

This chain connects TRBV30 to TRBJ2-3; 8 bases are shared with TRBD1. This CDR3 has 17 amino acids. CDR1 and CDR2 (germline): GTSNPN, SVGIG (reference sequence). J was trimmed by 0 bases and V by 5 bases; bases with no gene match: 13. The CDR3 reads CAWEEGTGPTSTDTQYF. CDR3 nucleotides: TGTGCCTGGGAGGAAGGGACAGGACCCACTAGCACAGATACGCAGTATTTT. Combining the CDR3 with reference TRBV30 and TRBJ2-3 gives the whole variable domain SQTIHQWPATLVQPVGSPLSLECTVEGTSNPNLYWYRQAAGRGLQLLFYSVGIGQISSEVPQNLSASRPQDRQFILSSKKLLLSDSGFYLCAWEEGTGPTSTDTQYFGPGTRLTVL.

The gene calls are TRBV5-1 and TRBJ2-3, with D unclear. CDR1 and CDR2 from the germline V gene are SGHRS and YFSETQ. The CDR3 extends over 15 amino acids. The germline V and J ends were trimmed by 1 base and 2 bases, with 11 bases remaining between them. The CDR3, as DNA: TGCGCCAGCAGCTTGACCCGAGGAGCCACAGATACGCAGTATTTT. Its translation: CASSLTRGATDTQYF.

The V gene is TRBV7-3, the J gene TRBJ1-2; TRBD1 matches at 7 bases. This CDR3 comprises 13 residues. CDR1 is SGHTA and CDR2 is FQGTGA in the germline V gene. V shed 4 bases and J 5 bases; nucleotides not matched to a gene: 4. The DNA for the CDR3 is TGTGCCAGCAGCTCTCGACAGGGTTATGGCTACACCTTC. This codes for CASSSRQGYGYTF.

As regards this clone: The sample contains more than one DNA sequence encoding this CDR3. The rearrangement uses TRBV7-2 and TRBJ2-4, with no clear D. The germline V gene has CDR1 SGHTA and CDR2 FQGNSA. V was trimmed by 1 base and J by 6 bases, leaving 4 bases between them. The CDR3 loop spans 12 amino acids. CDR3 sequence reads: CASSLDRNIQYF. CDR3 DNA: TGTGCCAGCAGCTTAGACAGAAACATTCAGTACTTC.

This chain joins TRBV9 and TRBJ1-1, with a tentative D call TRBD1 (5 bases). CDR3 length: 16 amino acids. Germline V gene data show CDR1 as SGDLS and CDR2 as YYNGEE. Trimming took 0 bases from V and 1 from J, leaving 13 bases between them. For the CDR3, the DNA is TGTGCCAGCAGCGTAGGGGCCGGGGGAAAGAACACTGAAGCTTTCTTT. Protein sequence: CASSVGAGGKNTEAFF. The whole variable domain, filled in from reference TRBV9 and TRBJ1-1, reads DSGVTQTPKHLITATGQRVTLRCSPRSGDLSVYWYQQSLDQGLQFLIQYYNGEERAKGNILERFSAQQFPDLHSELNLSSLELGDSALYFCASSVGAGGKNTEAFFGQGTRLTVV.

The rearrangement uses TRBV10-3 and TRBJ1-1, with 11 bases that match TRBD1. The junction had 8 bases not matched to a gene; V was cut back by 6 bases and J by 5 bases. Germline V lookup: CDR1 ENHRY, CDR2 SYGVKD. CDR3 length: 15 amino acids. This CDR3 reads CAISALGQGGTEAFF. Written as DNA, the CDR3 is TGTGCCATCAGCGCCTTGGGACAGGGGGGAACTGAAGCTTTCTTT.

The CDR3 reads CASSSTVNTEAFF. CDR3 DNA: TGTGCCAGCAGTTCGACAGTGAACACTGAAGCTTTCTTT. The chain employs TRBV7-3 and TRBJ1-1; D possibly corresponds to TRBD1 (5 bases). V dropped 6 bases and J dropped 0 bases, with 8 bases sitting between them. Germline V gene lookup returns CDR1 SGHTA and CDR2 FQGTGA. CDR3 size: 13 residues.

Here the CDR3 reads CASSSLRGPYEQYF. The CDR3 DNA reads TGTGCCAGCAGCTCTCTCAGGGGTCCCTACGAGCAGTACTTC. V gene TRBV11-2 combines with J gene TRBJ2-7; D may be TRBD1 (6 bases). This CDR3 spans 14 amino acids. Germline V gene data show CDR1 as SGHAT and CDR2 as FQNNGV. V gave up 4 bases and J gave up 2 bases, with 12 bases separating them.

The V call is TRBV2, the J call TRBJ2-7; 8 bases are a match to TRBD2. V was pared by 8 bases and J by 5 bases, with 8 bases of the junction left unmatched. The length of the CDR3 is 13 residues. Per germline, CDR1 SNHLY and CDR2 FYNNEI. DNA of the CDR3: TGTGCCAGCGTGGCGGGAGGAACCAACGAGCAGTACTTC. Translation: CASVAGGTNEQYF.

The chain couples TRBV6-5 to TRBJ1-5; 7 nucleotides line up with TRBD1. The V gene's germline CDR1 is MNHEY and CDR2 SVGAGI. The J segment lost 1 base and the V segment lost 9 bases, leaving 6 bases of the junction unmatched. This CDR3 region has 14 residues. CDR3 sequence reads: CASAQGNSNQPQHF. CDR3 in DNA: TGTGCCAGTGCACAGGGGAACAGCAATCAGCCCCAGCATTTT.

V gene TRBV7-9 combines with J gene TRBJ2-5, with D tentatively TRBD1 (6 bases). The CDR3 is 13 residues long. Germline V gives CDR1 SEHNR, CDR2 FQNEAQ (reference sequence). The V gene lost 7 bases and the J gene lost 4 bases, with 13 bases spanning the gap. This CDR3 reads CASKKGEGETQYF. The CDR3 DNA reads TGTGCCAGCAAAAAGGGGGAAGGAGAGACCCAGTACTTC.

The CDR3 protein is CATSGIAGGPETQYF. CDR3 in DNA: TGTGCCACCAGCGGTATAGCGGGAGGGCCGGAGACCCAGTACTTC. The rearrangement joins TRBV15 to TRBJ2-5; 11 bases fit TRBD2. CDR3 length: 15 residues. The germline V gene encodes CDR1 LNHNV and CDR2 YYDKDF (reference sequence). Germline trimming cut 5 bases from V and 5 bases from J; bases unmatched to any gene: 7.

The CDR3 spells CASSERQNTEAFF. The CDR3 nucleotides read TGCGCCAGCAGCGAACGACAGAACACTGAAGCTTTCTTT. The chain uses TRBV5-1 and TRBJ1-1; unclear D gene. The germline CDR1 and CDR2 sequences are SGHRS and YFSETQ. This CDR3 spans 13 amino acids. V was shortened by 4 bases and J by 1 base, with 8 bases between the two germline ends.

V usage is TRBV2 and J usage is TRBJ1-5; tentatively, D is TRBD1 (6 bases). Germline V gene data show CDR1 as SNHLY and CDR2 as FYNNEI. V was clipped by 2 bases and J by 4 bases, with 15 bases between them. The CDR3 runs 16 residues. Written as DNA, the CDR3 is TGTGCCAGCAGTGAAACGGGGACACGAATTAATCAGCCCCAGCATTTT. Amino acid sequence: CASSETGTRINQPQHF. Combining the CDR3 with reference TRBV2 and TRBJ1-5 gives the whole variable domain EPEVTQTPSHQVTQMGQEVILRCVPISNHLYFYWYRQILGQKVEFLVSFYNNEISEKSEIFDDQFSVERPDGSNFTLKIRSTKLEDSAMYFCASSETGTRINQPQHFGDGTRLSIL.

V is TRBV7-9 and J is TRBJ1-1, with a tentative D call TRBD1 (6 bases). The V gene's germline CDR1 is SEHNR and CDR2 FQNEAQ (reference sequence). This CDR3 comprises 15 residues. The germline V and J ends were trimmed by 3 bases and 0 bases, with 11 bases remaining between them. In nucleotides, the CDR3 is TGTGCCAGCAGCTTGCCCGGGACAATGAACACTGAAGCTTTCTTT. Translation gives CASSLPGTMNTEAFF.